Listed below are T cell receptor beta chains from one sample, sequenced in a study of radiotherapy plus CTLA-4 blockade in lung cancer. The data were produced by immunoSEQ multiplex PCR, yet TCRdb's version contains in-frame clones alone and is incomplete. The repertoire holds about 66,000 clones, with about 80% as singletons. The specimen was peripheral blood, collected from a patient treated with radiotherapy plus ipilimumab. The source is a human donor with non-small cell lung cancer who had a partial response to radiotherapy plus ipilimumab. The CDR3 runs from the conserved cysteine through the conserved F or W. Clone sizes are given selectively: once, few, many, or a class where the clone is expanded.

v_call	j_call	cdr3_length	clone_size	cdr3_aa
TRBV30	TRBJ2-7	16	few	CAWRVAGGLAPDEQYF
TRBV6-1	TRBJ1-4	13	few	CASSVTGDEKLFF
TRBV7-2	TRBJ2-1	14	-	CASLEREHYNEQFF
TRBV7-2	TRBJ1-1	11	once	CASSNYIEAFF
TRBV5-6	TRBJ1-2	10	-	CASTPRGYTF
TRBV10-1	TRBJ2-1	13	once	CAGRTGEGNEQFF
TRBV7-3	TRBJ1-2	13	-	CASSSPTGYGYTF
TRBV29-1	TRBJ2-2	14	-	CSVGLGLNTGELFF
TRBV7-3	TRBJ2-2	14	-	CASSWTRNTGELFF
TRBV27	TRBJ1-1	14	-	CASSLAGEVTEAFF
TRBV5-1	TRBJ2-1	12	-	CASSPLDNEQFF
TRBV5-6	TRBJ2-7	14	-	CASSFVVGGDEQYF
TRBV27	TRBJ1-5	14	-	CASSLYTGDQPQHF
TRBV27	TRBJ2-7	15	-	CASSPGTSGKNEQYF
TRBV7-8	TRBJ1-1	15	-	CASSFSVPPNTEAFF
TRBV6-1	TRBJ2-7	13	-	CASSKQSSYEQYF
TRBV5-1	TRBJ2-3	16	once	CASSSGTSGETDTQYF
TRBV19	TRBJ2-3	14	-	CASSIRDTTDTQYF
TRBV7-2	TRBJ2-3	16	-	CASSLGTSGGKDTQYF
TRBV30	TRBJ1-5	14	-	CAWEGQGGDQPQHF
TRBV18	TRBJ1-5	13	-	CASSRDILQPQHF
TRBV25-1	TRBJ2-1	14	-	CASSRGSPYNEQFF
TRBV11-1	TRBJ2-3	16	-	CASSERTGRTSDTQYF
TRBV7-2	TRBJ1-3	16	-	CASSLGQLSGGNTIYF
TRBV11-1	TRBJ2-7	15	-	CASSLVSGGPREQYF
TRBV9	TRBJ2-2	16	-	CASSVTVAGSAGELFF
TRBV7-2	TRBJ2-7	15	-	CASSLGAGVSYEQYF
TRBV2	TRBJ1-5	16	-	CASSVGTGGPYQPQHF
TRBV7-2	TRBJ2-5	16	-	CASSFSGTGGWWTQYF
TRBV6-5	TRBJ1-2	14	-	CASSYGQGNYGYTF
TRBV18	TRBJ2-7	12	-	CASSSNPGEQYF
TRBV2	TRBJ2-7	14	-	CASSKRPSSYEQYF
TRBV5-1	TRBJ1-1	14	-	CASSFVTANTEAFF
TRBV7-7	TRBJ2-7	14	-	CASSLRDRGREQYF
TRBV28	TRBJ1-4	16	few	CASSPGDTGRSVKLFF
TRBV29-1	TRBJ2-5	14	-	CSVGQDRGGKTQYF
TRBV2	TRBJ2-5	15	-	CASSGVSRYQETQYF
TRBV2	TRBJ1-5	14	-	CASRGDRGYQPQHF
TRBV6-5	TRBJ2-5	13	-	CATRRAGQETQYF
TRBV6-1	TRBJ2-7	19	once	CASSEVRWATGKGGNEQYF
TRBV19	TRBJ1-1	15	-	CASSGKQGRNTEAFF
TRBV27	TRBJ2-7	16	-	CASSLSPGTGVYEQYF
TRBV7-7	TRBJ2-1	15	-	CASSLGQGTYNEQFF
TRBV15	TRBJ2-7	19	-	CATSRDLGQGVRGSYEQYF
TRBV7-3	TRBJ2-5	15	-	CASSPGGQYRETQYF
TRBV5-1	TRBJ2-7	14	once	CASSLFTGDDEQYF
TRBV7-9	TRBJ1-4	15	-	CASSQVRGNNEKLFF
TRBV2	TRBJ2-1	14	-	CASSRVLAGNEQFF
TRBV10-1	-	15	-	CASRKNGIRQSEQYF
TRBV5-1	TRBJ1-5	15	few	CASSPLPGSNQPQHF
TRBV18	TRBJ1-4	15	-	CASSPRGGTNEKLFF
TRBV30	TRBJ1-2	15	-	CAWSLNRQGHYGYTF
TRBV11-2	TRBJ2-3	14	once	CASSLVRETDTQYF
TRBV27	TRBJ2-1	17	-	CASSLRNQRGGVNEQFF
TRBV28	TRBJ1-2	13	-	CASKMLQGGGYTF
TRBV7-2	TRBJ1-1	16	-	CASSLLYSGTATEAFF
TRBV7-9	TRBJ1-2	14	few	CASSQQSGIGGYTF
TRBV27	TRBJ2-7	14	-	CASSKDRVPGEQYF